The source of this T cell receptor (beta chain) is a study of blood T cell repertoires in COVID-19. In the study overall: Both acute and convalescent COVID-19 samples were obtained from the United States, Italy and Spain.

Assay used: immunoSEQ multiplex PCR; TCRdb lists only in-frame clones, some missing. The table lists 25,000 to 35,000 clones, roughly 80% of them singletons. The TCR was taken from a woman in her 70s with active or convalescent COVID-19. Sample: peripheral blood.

CDR3 sequence reads: CASSLEGTSGRYEQFF. Here the CDR3 DNA reads TGTGCCAGCAGCTTAGAGGGGACTAGCGGGAGATATGAGCAGTTCTTC. This chain links TRBV7-2 with TRBJ2-1; 14 bases line up with TRBD2. The CDR3 has 16 residues. CDR1 and CDR2 from the germline V gene are SGHTA and FQGNSA. V shed 1 base and J 8 bases; nucleotides not matched to a gene: 4.